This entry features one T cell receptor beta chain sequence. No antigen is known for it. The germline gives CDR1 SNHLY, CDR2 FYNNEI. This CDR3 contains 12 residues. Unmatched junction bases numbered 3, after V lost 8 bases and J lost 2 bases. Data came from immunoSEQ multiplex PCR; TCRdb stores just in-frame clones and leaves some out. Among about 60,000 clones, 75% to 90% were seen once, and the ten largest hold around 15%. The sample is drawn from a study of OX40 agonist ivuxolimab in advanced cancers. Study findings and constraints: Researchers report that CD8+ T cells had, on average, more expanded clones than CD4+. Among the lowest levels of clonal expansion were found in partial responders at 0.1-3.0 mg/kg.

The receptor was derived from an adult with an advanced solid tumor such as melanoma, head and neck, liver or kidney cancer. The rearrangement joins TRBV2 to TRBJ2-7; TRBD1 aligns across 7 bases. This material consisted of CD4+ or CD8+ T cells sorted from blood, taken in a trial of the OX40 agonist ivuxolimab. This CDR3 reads CASLTGAYEQYF. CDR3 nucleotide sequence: TGTGCCAGCCTCACAGGGGCCTACGAGCAGTACTTC.